This T cell receptor (beta chain) derives from a study of shared clonotypes between healthy human individuals. Findings and limits, study-wide: Some naive CD4 clonotypes, roughly 5%, turned up in common across a handful of donors. Generation of non-shared clonotypes was less probable than generation of clonotypes shared by all four donors.

Using immunoSEQ multiplex PCR, the repertoire was profiled, and TCRdb retains in-frame clones only, with some absent. The data show a few million clones, with 90% to 95% seen just once and about 0.41% held by the top ten. About this clone itself: Its antigen remains unidentified. The sample has other DNA sequences that encode this CDR3 too.

The TCR originated in a man between 18 and 29 years old in good health. Some clones in this sample may be carry-over from other donors' samples. The sample taken for sequencing was naive CD4+ T cells from PBMCs. Indicated subset: CD45RA+ positively selected.

CDR3 protein: CASSLGLAGGSYEQYF. The CDR3 region has the DNA TGTGCCAGCAGCTTAGGGCTAGCGGGAGGGTCCTACGAGCAGTACTTC. The chain carries TRBV7-2 and TRBJ2-7; 12 bases are shared with TRBD2. The ends lost 1 base at V and 1 base at J; junction bases unmatched: 2. This CDR3 comprises 16 residues. Germline CDR1 reads SGHTA; CDR2 reads FQGNSA. The whole variable domain, filled in from reference TRBV7-2 and TRBJ2-7, reads GAGVSQSPSNKVTEKGKDVELRCDPISGHTALYWYRQSLGQGLEFLIYFQGNSAPDKSGLPSDRFSAERTGGSVSTLTIQRTQQEDSAVYLCASSLGLAGGSYEQYFGPGTRLTVT.